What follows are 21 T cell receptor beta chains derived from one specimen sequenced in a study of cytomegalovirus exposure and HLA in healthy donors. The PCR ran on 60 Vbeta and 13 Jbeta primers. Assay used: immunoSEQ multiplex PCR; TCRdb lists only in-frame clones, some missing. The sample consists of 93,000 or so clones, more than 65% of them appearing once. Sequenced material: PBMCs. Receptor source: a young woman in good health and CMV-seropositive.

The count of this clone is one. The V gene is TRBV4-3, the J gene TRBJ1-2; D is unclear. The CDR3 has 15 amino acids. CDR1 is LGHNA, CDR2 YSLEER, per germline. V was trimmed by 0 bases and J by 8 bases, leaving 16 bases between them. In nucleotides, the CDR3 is TGCGCCAGCAGCCAAGATGTTGGAGGATGGCGGGGCTACACCTTC. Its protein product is CASSQDVGGWRGYTF.

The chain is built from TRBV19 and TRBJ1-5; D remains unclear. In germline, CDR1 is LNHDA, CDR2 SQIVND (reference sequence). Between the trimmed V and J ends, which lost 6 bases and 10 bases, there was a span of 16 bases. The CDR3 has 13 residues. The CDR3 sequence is CASRTGSGKPQHF. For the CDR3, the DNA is TGTGCCAGTAGAACCGGTTCGGGGAAACCCCAGCATTTT.

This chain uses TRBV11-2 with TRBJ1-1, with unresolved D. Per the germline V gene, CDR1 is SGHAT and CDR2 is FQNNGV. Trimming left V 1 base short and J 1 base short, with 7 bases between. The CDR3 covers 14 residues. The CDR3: CASSLVQWNTEAFF. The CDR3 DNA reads TGTGCCAGCAGCTTAGTTCAGTGGAACACTGAAGCTTTCTTT.

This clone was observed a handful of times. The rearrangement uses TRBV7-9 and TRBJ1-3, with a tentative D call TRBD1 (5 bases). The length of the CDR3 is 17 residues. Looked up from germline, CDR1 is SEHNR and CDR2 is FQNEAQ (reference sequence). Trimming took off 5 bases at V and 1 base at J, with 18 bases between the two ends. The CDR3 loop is CASSAIVGGTSGNTIYF. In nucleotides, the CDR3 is TGTGCCAGCAGCGCCATAGTGGGGGGGACTTCTGGAAACACCATATATTTT.

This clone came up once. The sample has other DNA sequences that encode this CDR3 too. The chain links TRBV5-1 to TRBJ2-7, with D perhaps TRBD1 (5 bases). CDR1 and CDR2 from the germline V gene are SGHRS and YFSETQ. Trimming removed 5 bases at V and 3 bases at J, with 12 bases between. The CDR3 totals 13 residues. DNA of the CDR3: TGCGCCAGCAGTCCCGGACACCTCTACGAGCAGTACTTC. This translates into CASSPGHLYEQYF.

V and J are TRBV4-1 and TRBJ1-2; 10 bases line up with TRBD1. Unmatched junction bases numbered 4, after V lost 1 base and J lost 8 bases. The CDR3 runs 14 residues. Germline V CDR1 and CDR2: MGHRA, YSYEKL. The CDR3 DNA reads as TGCGCCAGCAGCCAAGGGACAGGGGGTGTAGGCTACACCTTC. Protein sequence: CASSQGTGGVGYTF.

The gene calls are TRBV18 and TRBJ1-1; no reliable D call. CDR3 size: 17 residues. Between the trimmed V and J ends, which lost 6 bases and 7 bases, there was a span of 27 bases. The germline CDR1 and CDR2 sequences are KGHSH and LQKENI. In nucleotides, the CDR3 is TGTGCCAGCTCCCCAGAAGACGATGCGACCCCAGCGTATGAAGCTTTCTTT. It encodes CASSPEDDATPAYEAFF. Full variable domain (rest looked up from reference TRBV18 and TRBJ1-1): NAGVMQNPRHLVRRRGQEARLRCSPMKGHSHVYWYRQLPEEGLKFMVYLQKENIIDESGMPKERFSAEFPKEGPSILRIQQVVRGDSAAYFCASSPEDDATPAYEAFFGQGTRLTVV.

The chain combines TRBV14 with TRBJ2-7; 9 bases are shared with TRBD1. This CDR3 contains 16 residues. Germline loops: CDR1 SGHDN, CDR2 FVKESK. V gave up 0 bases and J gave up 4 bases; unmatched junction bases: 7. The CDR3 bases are TGTGCCAGCAGCCAAGACCAAGGACAGGGGATGTACGAGCAGTACTTC. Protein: CASSQDQGQGMYEQYF.

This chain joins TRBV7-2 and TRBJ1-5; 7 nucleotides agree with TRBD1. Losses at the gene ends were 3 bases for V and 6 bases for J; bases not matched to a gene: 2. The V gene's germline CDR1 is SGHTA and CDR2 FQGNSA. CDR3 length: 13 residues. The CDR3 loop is CASSFDRVQPQHF. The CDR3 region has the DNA TGTGCCAGCAGCTTCGACAGGGTTCAGCCCCAGCATTTT.

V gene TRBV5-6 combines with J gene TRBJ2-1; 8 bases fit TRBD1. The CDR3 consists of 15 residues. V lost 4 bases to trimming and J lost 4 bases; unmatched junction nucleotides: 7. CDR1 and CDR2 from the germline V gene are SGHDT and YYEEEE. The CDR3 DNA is TGTGCCAGCAGCCAGGGGGACAGGCTTTACAATGAGCAGTTCTTC. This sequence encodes CASSQGDRLYNEQFF.

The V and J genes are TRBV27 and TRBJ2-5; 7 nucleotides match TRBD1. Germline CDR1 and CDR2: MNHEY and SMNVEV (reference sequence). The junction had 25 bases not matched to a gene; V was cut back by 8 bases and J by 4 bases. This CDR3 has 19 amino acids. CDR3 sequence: CASRPQTGSASFRSETQYF. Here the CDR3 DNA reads TGTGCCAGCCGGCCTCAGACAGGGTCGGCTTCGTTCCGTTCAGAGACCCAGTACTTC.

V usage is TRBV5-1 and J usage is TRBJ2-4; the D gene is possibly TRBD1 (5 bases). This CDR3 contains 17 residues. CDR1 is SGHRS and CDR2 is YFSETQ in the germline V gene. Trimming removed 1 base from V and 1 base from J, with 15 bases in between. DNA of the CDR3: TGCGCCAGCAGCTTGACCACAGGTCTGGGGGCCAAAAACATTCAGTACTTC. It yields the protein CASSLTTGLGAKNIQYF.

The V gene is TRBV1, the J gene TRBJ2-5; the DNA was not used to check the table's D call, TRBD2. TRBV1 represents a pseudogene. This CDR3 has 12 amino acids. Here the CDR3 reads CTSSQVREIAYF. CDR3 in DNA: TGCACCAGCAGCCAGGTTCGGGAAATAGCGTACTTC.

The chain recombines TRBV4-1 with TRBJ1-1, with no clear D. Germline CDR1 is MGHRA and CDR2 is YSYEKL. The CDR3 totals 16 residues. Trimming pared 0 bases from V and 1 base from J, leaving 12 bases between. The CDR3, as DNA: TGCGCCAGCAGCCAAGATGGGAGCAGGACGAACACTGAAGCTTTCTTT. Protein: CASSQDGSRTNTEAFF.

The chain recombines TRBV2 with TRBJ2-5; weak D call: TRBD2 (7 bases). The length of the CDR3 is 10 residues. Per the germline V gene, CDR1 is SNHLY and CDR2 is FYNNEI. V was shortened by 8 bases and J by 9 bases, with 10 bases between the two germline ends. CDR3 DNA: TGTGCCAGCGGGGGGGCGGCCCAGTACTTC. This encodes CASGGAAQYF.

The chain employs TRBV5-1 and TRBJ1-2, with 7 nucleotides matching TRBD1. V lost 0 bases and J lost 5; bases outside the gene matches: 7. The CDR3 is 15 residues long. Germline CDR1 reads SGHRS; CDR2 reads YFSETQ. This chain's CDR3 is CASSLAWTGGYGYTF. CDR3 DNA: TGCGCCAGCAGCTTGGCCTGGACAGGAGGGTATGGCTACACCTTC.

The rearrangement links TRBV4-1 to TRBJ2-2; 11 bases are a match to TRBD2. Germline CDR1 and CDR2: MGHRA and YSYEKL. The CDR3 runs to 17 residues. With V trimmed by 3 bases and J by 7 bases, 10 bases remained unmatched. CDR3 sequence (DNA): TGCGCCAGCAGCCAGCGTAGCGGGAGGGCCGTGGTCGGGGAGCTGTTTTTT. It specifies CASSQRSGRAVVGELFF.

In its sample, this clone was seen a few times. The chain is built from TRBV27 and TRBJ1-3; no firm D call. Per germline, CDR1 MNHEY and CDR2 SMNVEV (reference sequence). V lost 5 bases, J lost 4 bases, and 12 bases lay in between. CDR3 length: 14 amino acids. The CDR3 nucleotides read TGTGCCAGCAGTGCTCTAGGGAGAGGAAACACCATATATTTT. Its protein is CASSALGRGNTIYF.

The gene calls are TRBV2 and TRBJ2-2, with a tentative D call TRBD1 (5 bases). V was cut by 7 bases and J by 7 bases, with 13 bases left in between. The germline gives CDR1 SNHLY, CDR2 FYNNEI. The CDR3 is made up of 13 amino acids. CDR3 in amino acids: CASTGRVDGELFF. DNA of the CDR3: TGTGCCAGCACGGGCAGGGTTGACGGGGAGCTGTTTTTT.

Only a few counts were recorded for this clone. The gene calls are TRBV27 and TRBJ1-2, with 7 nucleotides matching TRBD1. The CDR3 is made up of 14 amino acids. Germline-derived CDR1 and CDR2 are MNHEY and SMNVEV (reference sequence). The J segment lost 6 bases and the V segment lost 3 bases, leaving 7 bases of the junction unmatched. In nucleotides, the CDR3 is TGTGCCAGCAGTTTGGACAGGCTTGGTCATGGCTACACCTTC. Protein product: CASSLDRLGHGYTF.

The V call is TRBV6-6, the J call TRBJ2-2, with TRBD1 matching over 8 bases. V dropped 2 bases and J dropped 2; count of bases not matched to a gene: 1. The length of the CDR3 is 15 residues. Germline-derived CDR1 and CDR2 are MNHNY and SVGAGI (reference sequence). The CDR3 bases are TGTGCCAGCAGTTACGGACAGGGTAACACCGGGGAGCTGTTTTTT. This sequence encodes CASSYGQGNTGELFF.